The 10 T cell receptor beta chains below all came from one sample that was sequenced in a study of spatial heterogeneity in lung cancer. Findings and caveats of the study: Within tumors, counts of expanded alpha and beta TCRs tracked tumor mutation counts.

These receptors' targets are unknown. TCRdb reanalysed the 5' RACE reads using MiXCR and keeps one entry per CDR3 protein. The table has some 14,000 distinct CDR3 sequences, about 6% seen once. Documented time point: sample taken at primary tumor resection. The source was lung tumor tissue, collected at surgery. The origin of the receptors is a female donor with early-stage non-small cell lung cancer.

This clonotype was picked up many times. The library was built for alpha chains, so this beta chain is an off-target read and its size means little. The chain uses TRBV11-3 and TRBJ2-1; D possibly corresponds to TRBD2 (6 bases). Germline lookup yields CDR1 SGHNT and CDR2 YENEEA. The germline V and J ends were trimmed by 1 base and 7 bases, with 8 bases remaining between them. The CDR3 totals 13 residues. The CDR3 sequence is CASSLGRGNEQFF. DNA of the CDR3: TGTGCCAGCAGCTTAGGTCGGGGGAATGAGCAGTTCTTC.

This clonotype was detected ten times or more. With the library built for alpha chains, this beta chain is off target and its frequency is not meaningful. The rearrangement joins TRBV12-3 or TRBV12-4 to TRBJ1-4, with D unresolved. The CDR3 has 14 amino acids. V was pared by 5 bases and J by 4 bases, with 11 bases between. The CDR3 nucleotides read TGTGCCAGCAGTGTACGGATACTTAATGAAAAACTGTTTTTT. Translating gives CASSVRILNEKLFF.

This clonotype has at least ten counts. The library was designed around alpha chains, so this beta chain is a stray read whose abundance carries little weight. The gene calls are TRBV2 and TRBJ2-7; maybe TRBD1 (6 bases). In germline, CDR1 is SNHLY, CDR2 FYNNEI. Trimming shortened V by 5 bases and J by 4 bases, and 12 bases separated the two germline ends. The length of the CDR3 is 13 residues. The CDR3 DNA reads as TGTGCCAGCAGTACCGGGACACCATACGAGCAGTACTTC. It is translated as CASSTGTPYEQYF.

This clonotype was counted ten times or more. In a library made to pick up alpha chains, this beta chain is a stray read with a size that means little. The chain employs TRBV11-2 and TRBJ2-1; D perhaps matches TRBD2 (5 bases). With 8 bases removed from V and 4 bases from J, the gap between germline ends came to 18 bases. Germline V gene data show CDR1 as SGHAT and CDR2 as FQNNGV. There are 15 residues in the CDR3. The CDR3 DNA is TGTGCCAGCCTAAGAGGGAATACGCCTTACAATGAGCAGTTCTTC. Translation gives CASLRGNTPYNEQFF.

This clonotype was seen many times. With the library built for alpha chains, this beta chain is off target and its frequency is not meaningful. This sequence joins TRBV28 and TRBJ1-1; D might be TRBD1 (6 bases). The CDR3 is 12 amino acids. V gave up 5 bases and J gave up 9 bases, with 13 bases separating them. Germline loops: CDR1 MDHEN, CDR2 SYDVKM. CDR3: CASSEQGGKAFF. The CDR3 nucleotides are TGTGCCAGCAGTGAACAGGGAGGGAAAGCTTTCTTT.

At least ten counts were recorded for this clonotype. This beta chain represents an off-target read in a library built for alpha chains; its size is of limited meaning. The chain has TRBV12-3 or TRBV12-4 and TRBJ1-2; 8 nucleotides agree with TRBD1. The CDR3 totals 14 residues. J lost 5 bases, V lost 5 bases, and 7 bases had no gene match. CDR3 bases: TGTGCCAGCAGTCCCGGACAGGGCGGTTATGGCTACACCTTC. This encodes CASSPGQGGYGYTF.

By share, this clonotype counts as medium-sized. Within a library made for alpha chains, this beta chain is off target, and its count is uninformative. V gene TRBV7-8 combines with J gene TRBJ1-6; D call uncertain. This CDR3 has 13 residues. The germline V and J ends were trimmed by 5 bases and 6 bases, with 8 bases remaining between them. Per germline, CDR1 SGHVS and CDR2 FQNEAQ. The CDR3 reads CASSQDFNSPLHF. The CDR3 DNA is TGTGCCAGCAGCCAGGATTTTAATTCACCCCTCCACTTT.

This clonotype has ten or more counts. Since the library was made to target alpha chains, this beta chain is a stray read and its abundance is not meaningful. The V gene is TRBV20-1, the J gene TRBJ2-5, with a tentative D call TRBD2 (6 bases). Trimming pared 1 base from V and 7 bases from J, leaving 16 bases between. Germline V gene sequence: CDR1 DFQATT, CDR2 SNEGSKA (reference sequence). The CDR3 has 14 residues. The DNA of the CDR3 is TGCAGTGCTAGAGTGAGGCTAGCGCGAGGGACCCAGTACTTC. It translates to CSARVRLARGTQYF.

This clonotype was seen many times. Because the library targeted alpha chains, this beta chain is an off-target read whose size means little. This chain connects TRBV27 to TRBJ2-3; 8 bases match TRBD1. The junction had 7 bases not matched to a gene; V was cut back by 4 bases and J by 1 base. The germline V gene encodes CDR1 MNHEY and CDR2 SMNVEV (reference sequence). This CDR3 region has 16 residues. CDR3 loop: CASSYRGVVGTDTQYF. CDR3 bases: TGTGCCAGCAGTTACAGGGGGGTGGTGGGCACAGATACGCAGTATTTT.

This clonotype showed up many times. A library made for alpha chains picked up this beta chain off target, so its size means little. CDR3 nucleotides: TGTGCCAGCAGCCTAGGAGGGCGTTACAATGAGCAGTTCTTC. As protein: CASSLGGRYNEQFF. The V call is TRBV7-9, the J call TRBJ2-1, with D possibly being TRBD2 (6 bases). This CDR3 is 14 amino acids long. V was cut by 5 bases and J by 4 bases, with 12 bases left in between. The germline gives CDR1 SEHNR, CDR2 FQNEAQ (reference sequence). Full variable domain (missing parts from reference TRBV7-9 and TRBJ2-1): DTGVSQNPRHKITKRGQNVTFRCDPISEHNRLYWYRQTLGQGPEFLTYFQNEAQLEKSRLLSDRFSAERPKGSFSTLEIQRTEQGDSAMYLCASSLGGRYNEQFFGPGTRLTVL.